These T cell receptor beta chains were read from a single sample in a study of cytomegalovirus exposure and HLA in healthy donors. Sequenced by immunoSEQ multiplex PCR; TCRdb stores in-frame clones only, minus some. Of around 150,000 clones listed, 75% to 85% are singletons. Material for sequencing was PBMCs. Receptors were obtained from a male donor in good health and CMV-seropositive. The CDR3 runs from the conserved cysteine through the conserved F or W. The order of the fields is D gene, V gene, clone size, J gene, CDR3 protein, CDR3 DNA. A D gene is named only where the DNA matches it firmly. Part of the rows lack a size; the others show once, few, many or a class for expanded clones.

>TRBD2|TRBV9|NA|TRBJ2-1
CASSVGRGGYHEQFF
TGTGCCAGCAGCGTAGGGCGGGGGGGCTACCATGAGCAGTTCTTC
>NA|TRBV9|NA|TRBJ2-7
CASSVGQFSYEQYF
TGTGCCAGCAGCGTAGGACAGTTCTCCTACGAGCAGTACTTC
>NA|TRBV10-3|few|TRBJ1-1
CAISAGDLNTEAFF
TGTGCCATCAGTGCAGGGGATTTGAACACTGAAGCTTTCTTT
>NA|TRBV25-1|once|TRBJ1-3
CASSEYGGRYSGNTIYF
TGTGCCAGCAGTGAATATGGGGGCCGCTACTCTGGAAACACCATATATTTT
>TRBD1|TRBV4-2|NA|TRBJ2-6
CASSPGAQGAITGANVLTF
TGTGCCAGCAGCCCTGGGGCACAGGGGGCAATTACTGGGGCCAACGTCCTGACTTTC
>TRBD1|TRBV4-1|NA|TRBJ1-4
CASSQDLGQGAGVNEKLFF
TGCGCCAGCAGCCAAGATCTTGGGCAGGGGGCGGGGGTTAATGAAAAACTGTTTTTT
>NA|TRBV2|NA|TRBJ2-3
CASSPQGSTDTQYF
TGTGCCAGCAGTCCACAGGGTAGCACAGATACGCAGTATTTT
>NA|TRBV6-6|NA|TRBJ2-5
CASSKEYQETQYF
TGTGCCAGCAGTAAAGAGTACCAAGAGACCCAGTACTTC
>TRBD2|TRBV7-2|NA|TRBJ2-1
CASSAPSGGFNEQFF
TGTGCCAGCAGCGCCCCCAGCGGGGGTTTCAATGAGCAGTTCTTC
>TRBD1|TRBV7-8|NA|TRBJ1-2
CASSRETGGYGYTF
TGTGCCAGCAGCAGGGAGACAGGGGGCTATGGCTACACCTTC
>NA|TRBV7-9|NA|TRBJ1-1
CASSPHLREAFF
TGTGCCAGCAGCCCCCATCTCCGGGAAGCTTTCTTT